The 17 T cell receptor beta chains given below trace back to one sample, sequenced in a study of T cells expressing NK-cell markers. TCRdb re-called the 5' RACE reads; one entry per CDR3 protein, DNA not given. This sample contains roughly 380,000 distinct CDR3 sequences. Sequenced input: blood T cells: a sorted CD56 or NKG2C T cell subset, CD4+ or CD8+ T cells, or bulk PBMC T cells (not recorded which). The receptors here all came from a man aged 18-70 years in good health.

CDR3 protein: CASSLADRASYNEQFF. V is TRBV5-1 and J is TRBJ2-1. The CDR3 totals 16 residues. Germline lookup yields CDR1 SGHRS and CDR2 YFSETQ.

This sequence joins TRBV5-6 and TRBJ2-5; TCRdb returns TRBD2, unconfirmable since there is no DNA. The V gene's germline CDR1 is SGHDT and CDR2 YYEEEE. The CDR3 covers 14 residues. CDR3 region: CASRRTGAGETQYF. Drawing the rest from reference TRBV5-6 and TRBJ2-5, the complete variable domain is DAGVTQSPTHLIKTRGQQVTLRCSPKSGHDTVSWYQQALGQGPQFIFQYYEEEERQRGNFPDRFSGHQFPNYSSELNVNALLLGDSALYLCASRRTGAGETQYFGPGTRLLVL.

The CDR3 spells CATSDRDGGGSYGYTF. The chain combines TRBV24-1 with TRBJ1-2; checking the TCRdb D call of TRBD1 is not possible without DNA. The CDR3 consists of 16 residues. Germline V gives CDR1 KGHDR, CDR2 SFDVKD.

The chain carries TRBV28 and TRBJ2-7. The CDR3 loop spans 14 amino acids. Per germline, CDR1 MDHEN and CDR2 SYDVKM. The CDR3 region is CASKLRRSSYEQYF.

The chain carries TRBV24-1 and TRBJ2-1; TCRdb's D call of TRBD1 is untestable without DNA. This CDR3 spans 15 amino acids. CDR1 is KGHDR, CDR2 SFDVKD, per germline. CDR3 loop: CATSEGTSDYNEQFF.

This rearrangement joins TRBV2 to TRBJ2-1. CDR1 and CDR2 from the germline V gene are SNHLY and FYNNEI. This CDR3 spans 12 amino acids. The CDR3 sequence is CASSDLVNEQFF. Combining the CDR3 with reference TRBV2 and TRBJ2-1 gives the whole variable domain EPEVTQTPSHQVTQMGQEVILRCVPISNHLYFYWYRQILGQKVEFLVSFYNNEISEKSEIFDDQFSVERPDGSNFTLKIRSTKLEDSAMYFCASSDLVNEQFFGPGTRLTVL.

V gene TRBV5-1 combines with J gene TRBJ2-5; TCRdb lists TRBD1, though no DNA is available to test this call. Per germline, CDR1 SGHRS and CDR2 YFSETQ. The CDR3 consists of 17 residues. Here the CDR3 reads CASSLALVVRVGETQYF.

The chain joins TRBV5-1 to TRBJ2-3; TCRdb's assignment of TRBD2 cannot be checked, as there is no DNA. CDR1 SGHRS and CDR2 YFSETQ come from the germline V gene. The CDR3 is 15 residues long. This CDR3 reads CASSWGTSVEDTQYF.

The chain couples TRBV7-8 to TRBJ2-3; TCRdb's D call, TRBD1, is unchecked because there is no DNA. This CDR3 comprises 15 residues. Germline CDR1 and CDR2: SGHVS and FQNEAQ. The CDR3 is CASSLARGRTDTQYF.

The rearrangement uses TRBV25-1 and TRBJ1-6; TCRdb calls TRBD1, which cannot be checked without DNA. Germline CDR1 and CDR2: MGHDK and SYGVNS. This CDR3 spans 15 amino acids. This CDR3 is CASSEYRGSESPLHF.

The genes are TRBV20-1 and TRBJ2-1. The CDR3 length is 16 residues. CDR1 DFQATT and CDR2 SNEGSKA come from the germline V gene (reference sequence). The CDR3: CSASRASQQLVNEQFF.

CDR3: CASSPRGVGYNEQFF. The chain employs TRBV27 and TRBJ2-1; TCRdb selects TRBD1, and the lack of DNA leaves this call unchecked. Germline assignment: CDR1 MNHEY and CDR2 SMNVEV (reference sequence). This CDR3 is 15 amino acids long.

The CDR3 sequence is CASSGLGLAVVNEQFF. The chain is built from TRBV7-2 and TRBJ2-1; the TCRdb call, TRBD2, lacks DNA for checking. The CDR3 consists of 16 residues. Germline values: CDR1 SGHTA, CDR2 FQGNSA.

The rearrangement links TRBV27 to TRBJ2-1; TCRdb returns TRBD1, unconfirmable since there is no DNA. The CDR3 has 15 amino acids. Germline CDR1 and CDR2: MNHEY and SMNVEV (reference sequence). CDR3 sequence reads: CASTTGTGRTNEQFF.

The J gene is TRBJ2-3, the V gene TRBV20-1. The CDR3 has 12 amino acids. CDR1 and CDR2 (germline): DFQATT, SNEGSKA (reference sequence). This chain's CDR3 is CSAIKVTDTQYF.

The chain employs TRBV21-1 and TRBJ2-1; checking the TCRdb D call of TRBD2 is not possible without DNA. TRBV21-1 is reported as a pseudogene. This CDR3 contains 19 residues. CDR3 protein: CASSERISSGGAASNEQFF.

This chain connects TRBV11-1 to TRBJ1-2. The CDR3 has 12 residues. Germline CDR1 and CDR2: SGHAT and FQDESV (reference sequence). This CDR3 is CASSIWGYGYTF. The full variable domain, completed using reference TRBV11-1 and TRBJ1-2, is EAEVAQSPRYKITEKSQAVAFWCDPISGHATLYWYRQILGQGPELLVQFQDESVVDDSQLPKDRFSAERLKGVDSTLKIQPAELGDSAMYLCASSIWGYGYTFGSGTRLTVV.